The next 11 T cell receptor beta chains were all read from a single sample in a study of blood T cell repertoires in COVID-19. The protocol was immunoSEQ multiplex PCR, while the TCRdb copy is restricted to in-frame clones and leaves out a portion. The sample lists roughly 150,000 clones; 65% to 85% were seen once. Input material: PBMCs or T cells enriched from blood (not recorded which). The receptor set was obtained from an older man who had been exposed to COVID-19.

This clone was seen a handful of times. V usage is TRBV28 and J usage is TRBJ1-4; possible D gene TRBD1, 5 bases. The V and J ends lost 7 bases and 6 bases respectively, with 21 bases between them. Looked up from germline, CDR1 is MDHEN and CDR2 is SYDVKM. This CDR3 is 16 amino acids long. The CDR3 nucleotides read TGTGCCAGCACTCTCACGCCAGGACAAGGGGATGAAAAACTGTTTTTT. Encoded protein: CASTLTPGQGDEKLFF.

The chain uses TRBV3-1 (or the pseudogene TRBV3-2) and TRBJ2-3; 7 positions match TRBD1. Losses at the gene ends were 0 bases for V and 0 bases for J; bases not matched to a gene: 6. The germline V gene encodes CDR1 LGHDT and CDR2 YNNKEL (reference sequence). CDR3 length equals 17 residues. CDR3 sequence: CASSQDRRGPSTDTQYF. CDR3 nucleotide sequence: TGTGCCAGCAGCCAAGATCGTAGGGGGCCCAGCACAGATACGCAGTATTTT.

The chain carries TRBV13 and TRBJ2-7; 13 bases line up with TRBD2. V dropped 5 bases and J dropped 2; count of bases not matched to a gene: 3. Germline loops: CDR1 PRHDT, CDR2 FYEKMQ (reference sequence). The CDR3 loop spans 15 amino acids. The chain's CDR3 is CASSEGLAGAYEQYF. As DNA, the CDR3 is TGTGCCAGCAGCGAAGGACTAGCGGGAGCCTACGAGCAGTACTTC.

Written as DNA, the CDR3 is TGTGCCAGTAGCCGGGACAGGGGTTACGAGCAGTACTTC. Translating gives CASSRDRGYEQYF. The chain is built from TRBV19 and TRBJ2-7, with TRBD1 matching over 10 bases. Germline values: CDR1 LNHDA, CDR2 SQIVND (reference sequence). CDR3 size: 13 residues. Unmatched junction bases numbered 3, after V lost 6 bases and J lost 4 bases.

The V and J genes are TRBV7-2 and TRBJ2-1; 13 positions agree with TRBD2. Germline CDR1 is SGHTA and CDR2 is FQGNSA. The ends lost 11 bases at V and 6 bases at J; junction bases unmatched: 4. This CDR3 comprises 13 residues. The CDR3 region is CAGTSGNSNEQFF. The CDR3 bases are TGTGCCGGGACTAGCGGGAATTCCAATGAGCAGTTCTTC.

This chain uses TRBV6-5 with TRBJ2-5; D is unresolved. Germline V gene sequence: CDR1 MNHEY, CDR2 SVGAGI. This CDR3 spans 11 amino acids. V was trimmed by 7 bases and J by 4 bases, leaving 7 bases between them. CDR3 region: CASTLLETQYF. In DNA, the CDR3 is TGTGCCAGCACCTTATTAGAGACCCAGTACTTC.

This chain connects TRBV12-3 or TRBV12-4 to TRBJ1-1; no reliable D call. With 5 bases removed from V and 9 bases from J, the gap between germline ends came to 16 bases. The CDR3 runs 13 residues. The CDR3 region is CASSPGLAVQAFF. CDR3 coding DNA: TGTGCCAGCAGTCCGGGTCTCGCGGTGCAAGCTTTCTTT.

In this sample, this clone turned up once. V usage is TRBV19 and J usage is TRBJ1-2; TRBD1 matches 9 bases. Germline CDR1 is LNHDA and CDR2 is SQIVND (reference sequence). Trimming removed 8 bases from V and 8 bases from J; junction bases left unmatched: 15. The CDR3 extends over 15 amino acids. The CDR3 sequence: CASRGRDRDRAGYTF. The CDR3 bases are TGTGCCAGTCGGGGCCGAGACCGGGACAGGGCGGGCTACACCTTC.

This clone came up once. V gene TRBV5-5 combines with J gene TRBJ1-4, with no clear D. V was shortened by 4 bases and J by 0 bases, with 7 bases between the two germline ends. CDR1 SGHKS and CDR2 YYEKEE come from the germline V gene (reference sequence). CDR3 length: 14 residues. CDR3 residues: CASSGGTTNEKLFF. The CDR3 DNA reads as TGTGCCAGCAGCGGAGGAACAACTAATGAAAAACTGTTTTTT. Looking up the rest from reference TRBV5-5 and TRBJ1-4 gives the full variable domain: DAGVTQSPTHLIKTRGQQVTLRCSPISGHKSVSWYQQVLGQGPQFIFQYYEKEERGRGNFPDRFSARQFPNYSSELNVNALLLGDSALYLCASSGGTTNEKLFFGSGTQLSVL.

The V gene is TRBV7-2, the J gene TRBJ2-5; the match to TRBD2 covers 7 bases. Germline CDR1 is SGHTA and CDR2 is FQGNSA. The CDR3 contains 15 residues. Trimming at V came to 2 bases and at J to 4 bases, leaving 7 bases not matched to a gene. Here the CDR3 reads CASSLREGRGETQYF. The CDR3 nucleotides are TGTGCCAGCAGCTTAAGGGAGGGGCGTGGAGAGACCCAGTACTTC.

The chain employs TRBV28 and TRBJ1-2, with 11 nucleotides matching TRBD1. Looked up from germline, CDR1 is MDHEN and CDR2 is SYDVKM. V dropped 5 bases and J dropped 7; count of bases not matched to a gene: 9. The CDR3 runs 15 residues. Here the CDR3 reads CASSRAGQGASGYTF. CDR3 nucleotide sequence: TGTGCCAGCAGTAGAGCAGGACAGGGGGCTTCTGGCTACACCTTC.